This TCR beta chain was documented in a study of Tregs in tolerant kidney transplant recipients. Thawed PBMCs were FACS-sorted into unstimulated CD4+CD25+CD127- regulatory T cells, CD4+CD25- non-regulatory cells, CD4 and CD8 cells. Per germline, CDR1 SEHNR and CDR2 FQNEAQ (reference sequence). After removal of 5 bases from V and 6 bases from J, the junction contained 5 bases not matched to a gene. This CDR3 contains 14 residues. A word on this clone: The target antigen is unknown.

Regarding the study as a whole: Findings come from small patient numbers and require larger validation.

TCRdb's copy holds only in-frame clones and misses some; the assay was immunoSEQ multiplex PCR. Altogether some 70,000 clones are present, roughly 84% being singletons, with the ten largest covering about 4.7%. Sequences were obtained from CD4+ T cells from blood. This sequence was found in a human donor in good health. V gene TRBV7-9 combines with J gene TRBJ1-4; 8 bases agree with TRBD1. CDR3 nucleotide sequence: TGTGCCAGCAGCCCCACAGGGGGGGATGAAAAACTGTTTTTT. This gives the protein CASSPTGGDEKLFF.